The 22 T cell receptor beta chains given below trace back to one sample, sequenced in a study of T cell responses to AZD1222 COVID-19 vaccine. Generated by immunoSEQ multiplex PCR, the TCRdb table keeps only in-frame clones and is missing some. The table shows about 80,000 clones, with over 75% occurring only once. This sample comprised peripheral blood, obtained 28 days after the second AZD1222 dose. The receptor set was obtained from an adult who received the AZD1222 COVID-19 vaccine.

Turning to this clone: Other DNA sequences in the same sample also yield this CDR3. This rearrangement joins TRBV30 to TRBJ1-3; a weak D match, TRBD1 (6 bases). V was clipped by 3 bases and J by 1 base, with 10 bases between them. Germline V gene lookup returns CDR1 GTSNPN and CDR2 SVGIG (reference sequence). This CDR3 region has 14 residues. CDR3 sequence: CAWSAGQSGNTIYF. The CDR3 nucleotides are TGTGCCTGGAGCGCTGGACAGTCTGGAAACACCATATATTTT.

The chain joins TRBV7-2 to TRBJ1-4; D is unresolved. The CDR3 is 15 residues long. The germline V gene has CDR1 SGHTA and CDR2 FQGNSA. The V gene lost 2 bases and the J gene lost 0 bases, with 7 bases spanning the gap. CDR3 sequence (DNA): TGTGCCAGCAGCTTATCGGAGGCAACTAATGAAAAACTGTTTTTT. Amino acid sequence: CASSLSEATNEKLFF.

Only one count was recorded for this clone. The chain combines TRBV7-9 with TRBJ1-6; TRBD1 matches 12 bases. Germline V gives CDR1 SEHNR, CDR2 FQNEAQ (reference sequence). Trimming cost V 5 bases and J 9 bases; bases outside gene matches: 5. This CDR3 region has 15 residues. CDR3 in amino acids: CASSLGTGGSSPLHF. The CDR3 nucleotides are TGTGCCAGCAGCCTAGGGACAGGGGGCTCTTCACCCCTCCACTTT.

The chain carries TRBV5-1 and TRBJ1-5; D perhaps matches TRBD1 (5 bases). The CDR3 has 15 amino acids. V lost 0 bases to trimming and J lost 7 bases, with 14 bases between them. The germline CDR1 and CDR2 sequences are SGHRS and YFSETQ. For the CDR3, the DNA is TGCGCCAGCAGCTTGGGGCAGCCGGCAGGGCAGCCCCAGCATTTT. Translation: CASSLGQPAGQPQHF.

This rearrangement joins TRBV7-3 to TRBJ2-7; possibly TRBD1 for D (6 bases). This CDR3 comprises 14 residues. V was trimmed by 5 bases and J by 2 bases, leaving 13 bases between them. From germline, CDR1 is SGHTA and CDR2 FQGTGA. CDR3 coding DNA: TGTGCCAGCAGCCCCTCACAGGGCCCCTACGAGCAGTACTTC. Its protein is CASSPSQGPYEQYF.

The chain combines TRBV19 with TRBJ2-1; D is possibly TRBD2 (6 bases). Germline V gene lookup returns CDR1 LNHDA and CDR2 SQIVND (reference sequence). Between the trimmed V and J ends, which lost 3 bases and 2 bases, there was a span of 26 bases. The CDR3 sequence is 20 residues long. In DNA form, the CDR3 reads TGTGCCAGTAGTATCCTCGTTTTCCGGGACTTACAAATGACCTACAATGAGCAGTTCTTC. This gives the protein CASSILVFRDLQMTYNEQFF.

The chain has TRBV28 and TRBJ2-2, with 9 bases matching TRBD2. After removal of 1 base from V and 2 bases from J, the junction contained 8 bases not matched to a gene. The CDR3 spans 18 residues. The germline V gene encodes CDR1 MDHEN and CDR2 SYDVKM. CDR3 residues: CASSLFLAGETNTGELFF. The CDR3 region has the DNA TGTGCCAGCAGTTTATTTTTAGCGGGGGAAACAAACACCGGGGAGCTGTTTTTT.

J is TRBJ2-1 and V is TRBV7-9; 9 nucleotides align to TRBD1. This CDR3 has 15 amino acids. V shed 8 bases, J shed 7 bases, and the junction held 12 bases outside the gene matches. Germline CDR1 is SEHNR and CDR2 is FQNEAQ (reference sequence). The CDR3 region is CASGQDRGGGNEQFF. The CDR3 nucleotides read TGTGCCAGCGGACAGGACAGGGGAGGTGGTAATGAGCAGTTCTTC.

This clone was picked up one time. This rearrangement joins TRBV5-1 to TRBJ1-1, with unresolved D. This CDR3 region has 13 residues. Trimming cost V 5 bases and J 0 bases, with 8 bases left between them. CDR1 and CDR2 (germline): SGHRS, YFSETQ. Written as DNA, the CDR3 is TGCGCCAGCAGTAGAGGGATGAACACTGAAGCTTTCTTT. Amino acids: CASSRGMNTEAFF.

In this sample, this clone turned up a few times. The genes are TRBV7-3 and TRBJ2-1; 7 nucleotides match TRBD2. Trimming removed 5 bases from V and 7 bases from J; junction bases left unmatched: 8. The CDR3 totals 14 residues. CDR1 and CDR2 (germline): SGHTA, FQGTGA. CDR3 in amino acids: CASSPGLVGNEQFF. In DNA, the CDR3 is TGTGCCAGCAGCCCCGGACTAGTGGGGAATGAGCAGTTCTTC. The whole variable domain, filled in from reference TRBV7-3 and TRBJ2-1, reads GAGVSQTPSNKVTEKGKYVELRCDPISGHTALYWYRQSLGQGPEFLIYFQGTGAADDSGLPNDRFFAVRPEGSVSTLKIQRTERGDSAVYLCASSPGLVGNEQFFGPGTRLTVL.

The chain employs TRBV28 and TRBJ2-1, with no clear D. The CDR3 is made up of 12 amino acids. Trimming took off 4 bases at V and 9 bases at J, with 10 bases between the two ends. Germline assignment: CDR1 MDHEN and CDR2 SYDVKM. The CDR3 region is CASSSGPFEQFF. The CDR3 bases are TGTGCCAGCAGTTCTGGACCATTTGAGCAGTTCTTC.

V and J are TRBV19 and TRBJ2-5; 7 bases align to TRBD1. The CDR3 has 14 residues. Germline CDR1 LNHDA, CDR2 SQIVND (reference sequence). Unmatched junction bases numbered 9, after V lost 7 bases and J lost 4 bases. The CDR3 nucleotides are TGTGCCAGTAATAACAGGGGCAGGTCAGAGACCCAGTACTTC. Its translation: CASNNRGRSETQYF.

This clone was observed once. For the CDR3, the DNA is TGCGCCAGCAGCTTCCAACCAGAGATGGTGGCAGATACGCAGTATTTT. Protein product: CASSFQPEMVADTQYF. The chain joins TRBV5-1 to TRBJ2-3; D call uncertain. Deletions cut 2 bases from V and 4 bases from J, with 17 bases between. The CDR3 contains 16 residues. Germline V lookup: CDR1 SGHRS, CDR2 YFSETQ.

This clone appeared a few times. The junction shows a germline mismatch at one end, possibly a read error. This rearrangement joins TRBV5-6 to TRBJ1-4; 9 bases agree with TRBD1. CDR3 length equals 11 residues. The V gene's germline CDR1 is SGHDT and CDR2 YYEEEE. CDR3 loop: CASSTGGLVVF. DNA for the CDR3: TGTGCCAGCAGTACAGGGGGCCTAGTGGTTTTT.

The chain links TRBV28 to TRBJ2-1; 8 bases line up with TRBD2. CDR1 and CDR2 (germline): MDHEN, SYDVKM. Germline trimming cut 5 bases from V and 3 bases from J; bases unmatched to any gene: 9. The CDR3 extends over 16 amino acids. The CDR3 loop is CASSPESLAVYNEQFF. In DNA, the CDR3 is TGTGCCAGCAGTCCGGAGTCACTAGCGGTCTACAATGAGCAGTTCTTC.

J is TRBJ1-2 and V is TRBV28; unclear D gene. The CDR3 contains 14 residues. V lost 5 bases to trimming and J lost 2 bases, with 12 bases between them. Germline V gene lookup returns CDR1 MDHEN and CDR2 SYDVKM. CDR3 sequence: CASSDTVGNYGYTF. CDR3 in DNA: TGTGCCAGCAGTGATACAGTGGGGAACTATGGCTACACCTTC.

The chain carries TRBV28 and TRBJ2-1; TRBD2 matches 7 bases. The germline gives CDR1 MDHEN, CDR2 SYDVKM. CDR3 length equals 14 residues. Trimming removed 5 bases from V and 12 bases from J; junction bases left unmatched: 13. In nucleotides, the CDR3 is TGTGCCAGCAGTCCCGGGACCCCCGGGAGGAGGCAGTTCTTC. It encodes CASSPGTPGRRQFF.

The V gene is TRBV27, the J gene TRBJ2-5; no firm D call. The CDR3 totals 11 residues. V lost 4 bases, J lost 1 base, and 1 base lay in between. Germline-derived CDR1 and CDR2 are MNHEY and SMNVEV (reference sequence). CDR3 in DNA: TGTGCCAGCAGTTCCCAAGAGACCCAGTACTTC. The encoded protein is CASSSQETQYF.

This chain connects TRBV7-3 to TRBJ2-1; TRBD1 matches at 7 bases. Germline assignment: CDR1 SGHTA and CDR2 FQGTGA. J was trimmed by 8 bases and V by 4 bases; bases with no gene match: 5. This CDR3 is built from 13 residues. In nucleotides, the CDR3 is TGTGCCAGCAGCTCGACAGGGTCCGATGAGCAGTTCTTC. Its translation is CASSSTGSDEQFF.

The chain carries TRBV28 and TRBJ1-2; 7 nucleotides align to TRBD1. The trim removed 6 bases at V and 8 bases at J, leaving 9 bases unmatched. Germline V CDR1 and CDR2: MDHEN, SYDVKM. This CDR3 spans 13 amino acids. The CDR3 DNA reads as TGTGCCAGCAGCCAAGAGACAGGGTGGGGCTACACCTTC. It translates to CASSQETGWGYTF.

This clone was seen just once. The chain has TRBV6-5 and TRBJ2-7, with 8 bases lining up with TRBD2. The J segment lost 0 bases and the V segment lost 6 bases, leaving 7 bases of the junction unmatched. The CDR3 totals 15 residues. Germline CDR1 MNHEY, CDR2 SVGAGI. CDR3 nucleotide sequence: TGTGCCAGCAGCCCAGCGGGGGATGCCTCCTACGAGCAGTACTTC. Protein product: CASSPAGDASYEQYF.

This chain connects TRBV6-5 to TRBJ2-7; D might be TRBD2 (7 bases). This CDR3 comprises 15 residues. The V end lost 6 bases, the J end lost 7 bases, and 22 bases lay between the germline ends. CDR1 and CDR2 from the germline V gene are MNHEY and SVGAGI. The CDR3 loop reads CASRPLPGGRGEQYF. For the CDR3, the DNA is TGTGCCAGCAGACCATTACCGGGGGGCCGGGGGGAGCAGTACTTC.